The clone carrying this T cell receptor (beta chain) was counted a few times. The sample belongs to a study of blood T cell repertoires in COVID-19. About the study: Material from acute and convalescent COVID-19 was sourced from the United States, Italy and Spain. The cDNA or gDNA used as material had been derived from T cells, B-cell-depleted T cells, or PBMCs.

Assay used: immunoSEQ multiplex PCR; TCRdb lists only in-frame clones, some missing. This sample has some 83,000 clones; about 87% occur once, and the top ten carry approximately 0.5%. Sequenced sample: peripheral blood. This clonotype originated in a man in his sixties with acute or convalescent COVID-19.

The CDR3 region has the DNA TGTGCCACCAGTTTAGCGGGGGGGCTAAATGAGCAGTTCTTC. This gives the protein CATSLAGGLNEQFF. This chain links TRBV24-1 with TRBJ2-1, with TRBD2 matching 11 bases. After removal of 6 bases from V and 7 bases from J, the junction contained 4 bases not matched to a gene. This CDR3 has 14 amino acids. Germline CDR1 and CDR2: KGHDR and SFDVKD.